This T cell receptor beta chain derives from a study of cytomegalovirus exposure and HLA in healthy donors. Study-wide findings and caveats: The study listed under 200 cytomegalovirus-associated TCR beta chains. Sequencing artifact likely explains a cluster of highly shared sequence variants. When a later analysis compared HLA-associated TCR beta chains with equally common others, the HLA-associated chains turned out to be more clonally expanded and to have lower generation probabilities.

As concerns this clone: Its target is not known.

Per the germline V gene, CDR1 is SQVTM and CDR2 is ANQGSEA. This CDR3 spans 12 amino acids. With 60 Vbeta and 13 Jbeta primers, the PCR was carried out. TCRdb's copy holds only in-frame clones and misses some; the assay was immunoSEQ multiplex PCR. The repertoire holds 250,000 to 350,000 clones, with 75% to 90% as singletons. This receptor was identified in a man aged 35-49 years in good health and CMV-seropositive. Sequenced: PBMCs. J is TRBJ1-1 and V is TRBV29-1; 8 bases are shared with TRBD1. CDR3 amino acids: CSAGQARTEAFF. The CDR3, as DNA: TGCAGTGCGGGACAGGCCAGGACTGAAGCTTTCTTT.